The entry below describes one TCR beta chain. Antigen unknown. This entry is derived from a study of identical twins. Study-level findings and limits: Within monozygotic twins, out-of-frame TCR alpha sharing was underestimated by the models.

cDNA carried unique molecular identifiers, and a universal primer site was added by template switching. In TCRdb, the 5' RACE reads were re-called with MiXCR into one record per CDR3 protein. The data contain approximately 600,000 distinct CDR3 sequences, roughly 7.2% of them singletons. Trimming took off 2 bases at V and 5 bases at J, with 7 bases between the two ends. This CDR3 region has 12 residues. The germline V gene encodes CDR1 ENHRY and CDR2 SYGVKD. The sample also formed part of further work on yellow fever vaccine responses in identical twins.

The chain combines TRBV10-3 with TRBJ2-7; D remains ambiguous. Source material: PBMCs. The receptor was derived from a young woman in good health. CDR3 bases: TGTGCCATCAGTGAGGTGGCGAACGAGCAGTACTTC. Translating gives CAISEVANEQYF.